What follows are 26 T cell receptor beta chains derived from one specimen sequenced in a study of blood T cells in healthy people across ages. Sample-barcoded 5' priming and a J-beta primer mix drove a second PCR of 7 to 11 cycles. TCRdb independently ran MiXCR on the 5' RACE reads; one entry per CDR3 protein. Of 800,000 to 1,000,000 distinct CDR3 sequences in the sample, around 46% were seen once. Sequenced material: blood. The receptors derive from a young man in good health.

V gene TRBV10-3 combines with J gene TRBJ2-3; the D gene could be TRBD1 or TRBD2 (5 bases each). The CDR3 contains 15 residues. CDR1 and CDR2 from the germline V gene are ENHRY and SYGVKD. V was clipped by 0 bases and J by 2 bases, with 9 bases between them. The CDR3, as DNA: TGTGCCATCAGTGAGTCGGGGGTGGACACAGATACGCAGTATTTT. It encodes CAISESGVDTDTQYF.

The chain employs TRBV29-1 and TRBJ2-2, with D possibly being TRBD1 or TRBD2 (7 bases each). Germline V gene lookup returns CDR1 SQVTM and CDR2 ANQGSEA. V lost 0 bases, J lost 7 bases, and 18 bases lay in between. This CDR3 is 16 amino acids long. As DNA, the CDR3 is TGCAGCGTTGAAGATCGGGGAGGGGGCATGGACGGGGAGCTGTTTTTT. Translation: CSVEDRGGGMDGELFF.

This clonotype was detected a few times. The chain is built from TRBV29-1 and TRBJ2-1; 8 bases are a match to TRBD1. CDR1 is SQVTM and CDR2 is ANQGSEA in the germline V gene. CDR3 length equals 13 residues. The V segment lost 3 bases and the J segment 9 bases; nucleotides outside the gene matches: 7. CDR3 loop: CSVESRGRVEQFF. In DNA, the CDR3 is TGCAGCGTTGAGAGCAGGGGGCGGGTTGAGCAGTTCTTC.

Only a few counts were recorded for this clonotype. This chain uses TRBV6-6 with TRBJ2-4; D is perhaps TRBD1 (5 bases). The DNA end favors TRBJ2-7, so the J call may be wrong. This CDR3 contains 14 residues. Per germline, CDR1 MNHNY and CDR2 SVGAGI (reference sequence). CDR3 sequence reads: CASSYPATAYEQYF. DNA for the CDR3: TGTGCCAGCAGTTACCCAGCGACAGCTTACGAGCAGTACTTC.

The CDR3 reads CASSFLSGSSYNEQFF. CDR3 bases: TGCGCCAGCAGCTTCCTCTCCGGTAGCTCCTACAATGAGCAGTTCTTC. V usage is TRBV5-1 and J usage is TRBJ2-1; no clear D. CDR3 length: 16 amino acids. Germline V lookup: CDR1 SGHRS, CDR2 YFSETQ. The V end was cut by 2 bases, the J end by 0 bases, with 12 bases between.

This clonotype was seen a handful of times. DNA for the CDR3: TGTGCCAGCACCCTTTCGCTTGACTCCTCCTACGAGCAGTACTTC. As protein: CASTLSLDSSYEQYF. The V gene is TRBV7-2, the J gene TRBJ2-7; D gene unclear. V was trimmed by 7 bases and J by 0 bases, leaving 16 bases between them. CDR1 is SGHTA and CDR2 is FQGNSA in the germline V gene. The CDR3 totals 15 residues.

V usage is TRBV29-1 and J usage is TRBJ2-5; TRBD1 agrees at 10 bases. The CDR3 has 15 amino acids. Germline V gene sequence: CDR1 SQVTM, CDR2 ANQGSEA. After removal of 1 base from V and 5 bases from J, the junction contained 7 bases not matched to a gene. The CDR3 sequence is CSVEGRDRGLETQYF. Here the CDR3 DNA reads TGCAGCGTTGAAGGCCGGGACAGGGGTCTCGAGACCCAGTACTTC.

The chain recombines TRBV6-1 with TRBJ1-6; D is perhaps TRBD1 (6 bases). Germline-derived CDR1 and CDR2 are MNHNS and SASEGT. The CDR3 has 19 residues. V was clipped by 3 bases and J by 0 bases, with 18 bases between them. This CDR3 reads CASSDTGFRMSSYNSPLHF. DNA for the CDR3: TGTGCCAGCAGTGATACAGGGTTTAGGATGAGCTCCTATAATTCACCCCTCCACTTT.

This clonotype turned up a few times. The chain carries TRBV29-1 and TRBJ2-7; TRBD1 matches 9 bases. Losses at the gene ends were 4 bases for V and 3 bases for J; bases not matched to a gene: 10. This CDR3 has 15 residues. Looked up from germline, CDR1 is SQVTM and CDR2 is ANQGSEA. CDR3 nucleotide sequence: TGCAGCGTTGCGAGGGACACGACAGGGGGCTACGAGCAGTACTTC. It codes for CSVARDTTGGYEQYF.

This clonotype was seen only once. This chain joins TRBV28 and TRBJ1-2; 7 bases map to TRBD1. The V segment lost 3 bases and the J segment 4 bases; nucleotides outside the gene matches: 8. CDR3 length: 15 residues. Germline V gene data show CDR1 as MDHEN and CDR2 as SYDVKM. Here the CDR3 reads CASSFYDRASYGYTF. In nucleotides, the CDR3 is TGTGCCAGCAGTTTTTATGACAGGGCGAGCTATGGCTACACCTTC.

The V call is TRBV3-1, the J call TRBJ2-1; TRBD1 matches 10 bases. The CDR3 sequence is 13 residues long. CDR1 LGHDT and CDR2 YNNKEL come from the germline V gene (reference sequence). The V segment lost 5 bases and the J segment 10 bases; nucleotides outside the gene matches: 5. The CDR3 is CASSGQGGREQFF. The CDR3 DNA sequence: TGTGCCAGCAGCGGACAGGGGGGAAGAGAGCAGTTCTTC.

This rearrangement joins TRBV15 to TRBJ2-7; no reliable D call. Trimming left V 5 bases short and J 3 bases short, with 14 bases between. Per germline, CDR1 LNHNV and CDR2 YYDKDF (reference sequence). The CDR3 runs 14 residues. CDR3 coding DNA: TGTGCCACCAGCCGTAGACGGGTGGACTACGAGCAGTACTTC. Its protein product is CATSRRRVDYEQYF.

This clonotype was recorded a few times. The J gene is TRBJ2-7, the V gene TRBV7-9; weak D call: TRBD2 (6 bases). The CDR3 is 14 residues long. In germline, CDR1 is SEHNR, CDR2 FQNEAQ (reference sequence). The ends were cut back, 3 bases at V and 3 bases at J, with 12 bases in the middle. This CDR3 is CASSLAGSNYEQYF. The CDR3 DNA is TGTGCCAGCAGCTTGGCGGGGTCTAACTACGAGCAGTACTTC.

The chain recombines TRBV12-3 or TRBV12-4 with TRBJ1-2; D might be TRBD1 (6 bases). Trimming removed 5 bases from V and 4 bases from J, with 14 bases in between. The CDR3 length is 14 residues. CDR3 nucleotide sequence: TGTGCCAGCAGTCAACCCACAGGGATCTATGGCTACACCTTC. Translation gives CASSQPTGIYGYTF.

This chain joins TRBV4-2 and TRBJ1-2; D not certain. This CDR3 has 15 amino acids. Germline V CDR1 and CDR2: LGHNA, YNFKEQ. V lost 1 base, J lost 2 bases, and 11 bases lay in between. The CDR3 spells CASSQGAADNYGYTF. The DNA for the CDR3 is TGTGCCAGCAGCCAAGGAGCGGCAGACAACTATGGCTACACCTTC.

This clonotype appeared many times. In DNA form, the CDR3 reads TGTGCCAGCAGCTTCAACAGCCTCTATGGCTACACCTTC. Protein product: CASSFNSLYGYTF. J is TRBJ1-2 and V is TRBV7-2; D unresolved. Trimming pared 3 bases from V and 4 bases from J, leaving 9 bases between. The V gene's germline CDR1 is SGHTA and CDR2 FQGNSA. This CDR3 is built from 13 residues.

The chain links TRBV7-2 to TRBJ2-5; 9 bases agree with TRBD2. The CDR3 sequence is 15 residues long. Trimming removed 0 bases from V and 1 base from J; junction bases left unmatched: 0. In germline, CDR1 is SGHTA, CDR2 FQGNSA. The CDR3 DNA reads as TGTGCCAGCAGCTTAGCTAGCGGGGGCCAAGAGACCCAGTACTTC. This codes for CASSLASGGQETQYF.

CDR3 region: CASSGTLPSYEQYF. For the CDR3, the DNA is TGTGCCAGCTCCGGGACACTTCCCTCCTACGAGCAGTACTTC. The rearrangement uses TRBV2 and TRBJ2-7, with D maybe TRBD1 (6 bases). Germline loops: CDR1 SNHLY, CDR2 FYNNEI. V was shortened by 8 bases and J by 0 bases, with 14 bases between the two germline ends. This CDR3 is built from 14 residues.

This clonotype occurred a few times. This chain connects TRBV15 to TRBJ2-7; perhaps D is TRBD1 or TRBD2 (5 bases each). The CDR3 consists of 16 residues. Per germline, CDR1 LNHNV and CDR2 YYDKDF (reference sequence). V was pared by 5 bases and J by 4 bases, with 21 bases between. CDR3 bases: TGTGCCACCAGCGGGTATCGGGACGGAAGATTATACGAGCAGTACTTC. Residues: CATSGYRDGRLYEQYF.

J is TRBJ2-7 and V is TRBV27; D is perhaps TRBD2 (6 bases). The CDR3 extends over 13 amino acids. Deletions cut 4 bases from V and 4 bases from J, with 11 bases between. The germline CDR1 and CDR2 sequences are MNHEY and SMNVEV (reference sequence). CDR3 in amino acids: CASSSASAYEQYF. The CDR3 nucleotides are TGTGCCAGCAGTTCTGCTAGCGCATACGAGCAGTACTTC.

The CDR3 reads CASSLASFSPDTQYF. The CDR3, as DNA: TGCGCCAGCAGCTTGGCGAGCTTTTCTCCAGATACGCAGTATTTT. This chain uses TRBV5-1 with TRBJ2-3; D is unclear. Deletions cut 0 bases from V and 4 bases from J, with 12 bases between. This CDR3 is built from 15 residues. Per germline, CDR1 SGHRS and CDR2 YFSETQ. Full variable domain (rest looked up from reference TRBV5-1 and TRBJ2-3): KAGVTQTPRYLIKTRGQQVTLSCSPISGHRSVSWYQQTPGQGLQFLFEYFSETQRNKGNFPGRFSGRQFSNSRSEMNVSTLELGDSALYLCASSLASFSPDTQYFGPGTRLTVL.

V is TRBV28 and J is TRBJ2-7; 9 nucleotides match TRBD1. The trim removed 6 bases at V and 4 bases at J, leaving 7 bases unmatched. The CDR3 is 14 residues long. Germline CDR1 is MDHEN and CDR2 is SYDVKM. CDR3 DNA: TGTGCCAGCAGACGTGGGACAGGGTTGTACGAGCAGTACTTC. Protein product: CASRRGTGLYEQYF.

The V and J genes are TRBV5-1 and TRBJ1-5; D might be TRBD1 (5 bases). CDR3 length equals 18 residues. Germline V gene data show CDR1 as SGHRS and CDR2 as YFSETQ. Trimming left V 3 bases short and J 7 bases short, with 26 bases between. CDR3 sequence reads: CASSSALSIPGTDQPQHF. In DNA form, the CDR3 reads TGCGCCAGCAGCTCTGCCCTAAGCATTCCGGGGACGGACCAGCCCCAGCATTTT.

Ten or more counts support this clonotype. The V gene is TRBV6-1, the J gene TRBJ2-7, with a possible D match to TRBD1 (6 bases). CDR1 is MNHNS and CDR2 is SASEGT in the germline V gene. The CDR3 extends over 12 amino acids. Trimming stripped 9 bases from V and 4 bases from J, with 13 bases between. The CDR3 loop reads CASGQSDYEQYF. The CDR3 coding sequence is TGTGCCAGTGGACAGTCGGATTACGAGCAGTACTTC.

This chain links TRBV7-9 with TRBJ1-1, with D possibly matching TRBD1 (6 bases). Trimming cost V 3 bases and J 0 bases, with 17 bases left between them. The CDR3 consists of 17 residues. Per germline, CDR1 SEHNR and CDR2 FQNEAQ (reference sequence). The CDR3 region has the DNA TGTGCCAGCAGCTTCATGGGGGGCGGCCGCATGAACACTGAAGCTTTCTTT. Protein: CASSFMGGGRMNTEAFF.

The chain uses TRBV7-2 and TRBJ1-1, with a weak D call TRBD1 (6 bases). This CDR3 has 14 amino acids. From germline, CDR1 is SGHTA and CDR2 FQGNSA. V was pared by 5 bases and J by 4 bases, with 14 bases between. In DNA form, the CDR3 reads TGTGCCAGCAGCCCCGGAGACAGGCCCACTGAAGCTTTCTTT. It specifies CASSPGDRPTEAFF.